This TCR beta chain was observed in a study of radiation and T cells in renal cell carcinoma (dated by TCRdb to the early 2020s). About the study as a whole: In total, 50 to 55 samples, comprising around 26 tumors and about 27 peripheral blood samples, were subjected to TCR beta sequencing. The final blood draw took place at 4 weeks after radiation, the same time as nephrectomy. In the 53 samples combined, fewer than 5 million unique CDR3 nucleotide sequences were found, encoding 2,658,974 unique CDR3 amino acid sequences. Summary of the overall study and its limitations: Tracking of blood repertoire dynamics stopped at less than five weeks after treatment, with no follow-up past that point. In blood, the top tumor clonotypes increased between baseline and 2 weeks post-radiation and then shrank by 4 weeks, which suggests that tumor-resident clones expanded only transiently. Because pretreatment tumor biopsies were not available, the study could not determine whether clonotypes were already present within the tumor at baseline. Effects of radiation dose or scheduling on the TCR repertoire could not be addressed with the single-armed trial design.

TCR beta libraries were generated from genomic DNA with the immunoSEQ kit, following the manufacturer's recommendations. Library preparation used a first multiplex PCR with proprietary primers, then a second PCR adding unique barcodes, with bead cleanups after each round. Each sample batch included a kit-provided positive control reaction and a negative control reaction. The final libraries were assessed on an Agilent 4200 TapeStation D1000 ScreenTape, pooled by volume, and quantified by qPCR. Sequencing ran on an Illumina NextSeq500 with a MidOutput 150-cycle cartridge, using 156 Read1 and 15 Index1 cycles with kit custom primers. The pooled library was loaded at about 0.98 pM, with an approximately 20% PhiX control spiked in. In the source study's methods: Vendor-processed data were analyzed in R, and a clonotype was defined as all T cells sharing the same CDR3 nucleotide sequence. For clone abundance analyses, frequencies were normalized to the 10,000 most abundant clones per sample. Public T cell clones, which averaged fewer than five per sample, were removed prior to analysis. Tumor-enriched clonotypes and baseline blood-enriched clonotypes were defined as those with an abundance difference of at least 32-fold between compartments. A beta-binomial differential abundance model was used to identify clonotypes that were expanded or contracted between blood time points. Tumor-blood repertoire similarity was measured with the Baroni-Urbani and Buser coefficient, and groups were compared using two-tailed Wilcoxon tests in R. TCRdb stores this immuneACCESS table with in-frame sequences only. Part of the clones is absent; in the studies checked, under half of the shortfall reflects unresolved V genes, and no reason is known for the rest. V and J calls and clone size come straight from that table; D and trimming were deduced from the DNA. For this sample there are around 170,000 clones; less than 90% appear just once. The ten largest clones add up to about 11% of the sample.

The time point label corresponds to: blood 4 weeks post-SBRT, at nephrectomy. The treatment or condition label of this sample denotes: 15 Gy SBRT to primary tumor, nephrectomy 4 weeks later. Samples were obtained from a clinical trial, in which 15 Gy stereotactic body radiation therapy was delivered to primary renal cell carcinomas and nephrectomy was performed 4 weeks later. To track tumor-enriched clonotypes, serial peripheral blood was sampled from radiation-treated patients at baseline and at 2 weeks and 4 weeks after SBRT. Every patient's renal cell carcinoma showed clear cell pathology. Genomic DNA for TCR sequencing was prepared using the QIAamp DNA Blood Mini Kit (Qiagen). The analyses included just those samples that passed every quality control check. Taken from cysteine to phenylalanine, the CDR3 has 14 residues. Only CDR3 DNA remains: 42 bases, in frame from the first base. The junction shows trimming of 5 bases on V and 5 bases on J, plus 15 bases between the germline ends. Sequences SGHAT (CDR1) and FQNNGV (CDR2) are obtained from the germline V gene.

The table lists this clone with many counts. Which antigen it targets is not known. One base away there is no much larger clone; base qualities are not given. The sample in question was blood, obtained from a patient whose treatment included radiotherapy and nephrectomy. This chain is built from TRBV11-2 and TRBJ1-1, with no confidently assigned D gene. The sequence came from a woman between 50 and 59 years old with renal cell carcinoma. The CDR3 reads as follows: CASSPLPLATEAFF. The DNA reads TGTGCCAGCAGCCCACTGCCCCTTGCGACTGAAGCTTTCTTT.